The sequence of this T cell receptor beta chain was determined in a study of cytomegalovirus exposure and HLA in healthy donors. General observations from the study: The authors judged a highly shared variant cluster likely a sequencing artifact. Some V segments (TRBV6-2 and TRBV6-3 among them) were excluded as indistinguishable. Earlier results showed most TCR beta V segments being productive about 90% or about 30% of the time. When presence/absence was analysed, sequencing depth was taken to be roughly uniform across donors.

On this clone itself: The antigen remains undetermined.

Both 60 Vbeta primers and 13 Jbeta primers went into the PCR. Sequencing used immunoSEQ multiplex PCR; TCRdb keeps in-frame clones, though not all of them. Of just over 95,000 clones listed, approximately 72% are singletons. The CDR3 consists of 15 residues. V was pared by 7 bases and J by 1 base, with 16 bases between. Per germline, CDR1 WNHNN and CDR2 SYGVQD (reference sequence). Sequenced input: PBMCs. This chain joins TRBV10-1 and TRBJ1-2, with TRBD1 as a possible D gene (6 bases). This receptor was obtained from a woman aged 40 to 50 in good health and CMV-seropositive. CDR3 region: CASKGHRRLNYGYTF. In DNA form, the CDR3 reads TGCGCCAGCAAGGGACACCGGCGGCTTAACTATGGCTACACCTTC.